This T cell receptor beta chain was recorded in a study of T cell changes during pregnancy in multiple sclerosis. Germline CDR1 is MNHEY and CDR2 is SVGAGI. The CDR3 has 14 amino acids. With 10 bases removed from V and 6 bases from J, the gap between germline ends came to 18 bases. Repertoires were generated with immunoSEQ multiplex PCR, while TCRdb's copy carries only in-frame clones and drops some. Of some 49,000 clones listed, 90% are singletons. This clonotype was obtained from a female donor in good health, enrolled as a control in a pregnancy study. The gene calls are TRBV6-5 and TRBJ2-2, with D tentatively TRBD1 (6 bases). Sample: peripheral blood, taken after pregnancy. The CDR3 loop is CATSLTQGAGELFF. CDR3 nucleotides: TGTGCCACCTCACTGACACAGGGCGCCGGGGAGCTGTTTTTT.